A single sample gave rise to the 32 T cell receptor beta chains below, sequenced in a study of tumor-infiltrating lymphocytes in oesophageal squamous cell carcinoma. MiXCR, run by TCRdb on the PCR reads, gives a single entry per CDR3 protein. The repertoire holds more than 9,500 distinct CDR3 sequences, with 55% to 70% as singletons. Sequencing input: esophageal tumor tissue. The source of these receptors is a female donor with esophageal squamous cell carcinoma.

Relative to its sample, this clonotype is medium-sized (0.01 to 0.1%). The chain recombines TRBV5-4 with TRBJ1-6; TRBD1 matches at 9 bases. V lost 3 bases to trimming and J lost 7 bases; unmatched junction nucleotides: 5. The CDR3 consists of 15 residues. Germline lookup yields CDR1 SGHNT and CDR2 YYREEE (reference sequence). As DNA, the CDR3 is TGTGCCAGCAGCTCGTGGGGACAGGGCAATTCACCCCTCCACTTT. Translating it yields CASSSWGQGNSPLHF.

The chain is built from TRBV6-1 and TRBJ1-2; 7 bases line up with TRBD1. CDR1 is MNHNS, CDR2 SASEGT, per germline. The CDR3 covers 15 residues. The V gene end was trimmed by 7 bases and the J gene end by 4 bases; junction bases not matched to a gene: 12. This CDR3 is CASKEGGGLIYGYTF. The CDR3 DNA is TGTGCCAGCAAAGAAGGGGGCGGCCTTATCTATGGCTACACCTTC.

This clonotype has only one observation. The rearrangement joins TRBV6-8 to TRBJ2-4; 8 nucleotides align to TRBD1. The J call may not be correct, given that the DNA end is closer to TRBJ2-5. This CDR3 is 15 amino acids long. Germline V gene data show CDR1 as MNHGY and CDR2 as SAAAGT. The CDR3 protein is CASSSVPGTGETQYF. CDR3 sequence (DNA): TGTGCCAGCAGTTCTGTTCCCGGGACAGGAGAGACCCAGTACTTC.

This clonotype ranks as medium-sized. The chain employs TRBV6-1 and TRBJ2-3; 9 bases match TRBD2. The CDR3 extends over 14 amino acids. V was clipped by 6 bases and J by 5 bases; unmatched bases: 6. Germline V gene data show CDR1 as MNHNS and CDR2 as SASEGT. The CDR3, as DNA: TGTGCCAGCAGCGGTAGCGGGAGATTAGATACGCAGTATTTT. Its translation is CASSGSGRLDTQYF.

This rearrangement joins TRBV7-2 to TRBJ2-4; D is uncertain. The closer fit of TRBJ2-5 to the DNA end suggests the J call may be wrong. Germline-derived CDR1 and CDR2 are SGHTA and FQGNSA. The CDR3 has 13 residues. CDR3 in amino acids: CASSLAAQETQYF. Written as DNA, the CDR3 is TGTGCCAGCAGCTTAGCTGCCCAAGAGACCCAGTACTTC.

The chain has TRBV7-2 and TRBJ2-6; D is unresolved. The CDR3 loop spans 15 amino acids. Germline-derived CDR1 and CDR2 are SGHTA and FQGNSA. The V end was cut by 3 bases, the J end by 0 bases, with 6 bases between. The CDR3 region has the DNA TGTGCCAGCAGCTTTTTTCTCTCTGGGGCCAACGTCCTGACTTTC. Translated, it gives CASSFFLSGANVLTF.

V is TRBV6-1 and J is TRBJ2-5; D is unclear. The ends were cut back, 1 base at V and 2 bases at J, with 5 bases in the middle. The CDR3 length is 13 residues. Germline CDR1 reads MNHNS; CDR2 reads SASEGT. In nucleotides, the CDR3 is TGTGCCAGCAGTGAAGGTGGGCAAGAGACCCAGTACTTC. This translates into CASSEGGQETQYF.

Sample share makes this clonotype medium-sized. J is TRBJ2-3 and V is TRBV7-9; 8 positions agree with TRBD2. This CDR3 spans 14 amino acids. The junction had 4 bases not matched to a gene; V was cut back by 3 bases and J by 5 bases. From germline, CDR1 is SEHNR and CDR2 FQNEAQ (reference sequence). CDR3 sequence (DNA): TGTGCCAGCAGCTTCACCCGGGGGGGAGATACGCAGTATTTT. This translates into CASSFTRGGDTQYF.

The J gene is TRBJ2-7, the V gene TRBV6-6; D ambiguous. CDR1 and CDR2 (germline): MNHNY, SVGAGI (reference sequence). Trimming shortened V by 1 base and J by 1 base, and 2 bases separated the two germline ends. This CDR3 comprises 12 residues. The CDR3 here is CASSYFSYEQYF. The CDR3 DNA reads TGTGCCAGCAGTTACTTTTCCTACGAGCAGTACTTC.

A few counts support this clonotype. This chain uses TRBV7-3 with TRBJ2-3; D is unresolved. CDR1 and CDR2 (germline): SGHTA, FQGTGA. Trimming pared 0 bases from V and 6 bases from J, leaving 13 bases between. This CDR3 is built from 15 residues. This CDR3 is CASSLTGASVDTQYF. CDR3 DNA sequence: TGTGCCAGCAGCTTAACTGGAGCCAGTGTGGATACGCAGTATTTT.

This clonotype appeared many times. The chain carries TRBV27 and TRBJ2-6; no firm D call. Germline assignment: CDR1 MNHEY and CDR2 SMNVEV (reference sequence). The CDR3 spans 13 residues. Trimming cost V 7 bases and J 0 bases, with 4 bases left between them. DNA for the CDR3: TGTGCCAGCACCACCTCTGGGGCCAACGTCCTGACTTTC. This encodes CASTTSGANVLTF.

This clonotype has a handful of counts. The genes are TRBV10-3 and TRBJ2-1; perhaps TRBD2 as D (6 bases). Germline values: CDR1 ENHRY, CDR2 SYGVKD. The CDR3 length is 17 residues. V was shortened by 7 bases and J by 0 bases, with 19 bases between the two germline ends. CDR3 nucleotides: TGTGCCATCACCCCTTCCCCGGGACTTCACTCCTACAATGAGCAGTTCTTC. Its protein product is CAITPSPGLHSYNEQFF.

The J gene is TRBJ2-1, the V gene TRBV10-1; 9 bases align to TRBD2. From germline, CDR1 is WNHNN and CDR2 SYGVQD (reference sequence). After removal of 4 bases from V and 9 bases from J, the junction contained 10 bases not matched to a gene. CDR3 length equals 15 residues. This chain's CDR3 is CASSGPSGIRGEQFF. The CDR3 DNA reads TGCGCCAGCAGTGGGCCTAGCGGGATCCGGGGTGAGCAGTTCTTC.

This clonotype appeared a single time. J is TRBJ2-3 and V is TRBV6-2 or TRBV6-3; D perhaps matches TRBD1 (6 bases). The J call is in doubt because the DNA end fits TRBJ2-5 better. This CDR3 has 13 residues. Germline loops: CDR1 MNHEY, CDR2 SVGEGT. The DNA for the CDR3 is TGTGCCAGCAGTTGGACAGAACAAGAGACCCAGTACTTC. Encoded protein: CASSWTEQETQYF.

On this clonotype: An end of the junction does not agree with germline; a read error may underlie this. This rearrangement joins TRBV7-4 to TRBJ2-3; 9 bases are a match to TRBD2. The CDR3 is 18 residues long. Germline-derived CDR1 and CDR2 are SGHVT and SQSDAQ. CDR3 DNA: TGTGCCAGCAGCTTAAGGAGCGGGGGGCGAGACCGCACCGATACGCAGTATTTT. This translates into CASSLRSGGRDRTDTQYF.

This clonotype has a handful of counts. The chain uses TRBV7-3 and TRBJ2-5; possibly TRBD1 for D (6 bases). This CDR3 contains 13 residues. CDR1 is SGHTA, CDR2 FQGTGA, per germline. Trimming stripped 0 bases from V and 4 bases from J, with 6 bases between. Here the CDR3 reads CASSLTGGETQYF. CDR3 sequence (DNA): TGTGCCAGCAGCTTAACAGGGGGAGAGACCCAGTACTTC.

The V and J genes are TRBV6-4 and TRBJ2-7; 7 bases map to TRBD2. The J call is in doubt because the DNA end fits TRBJ2-1 better. Looked up from germline, CDR1 is MRHNA and CDR2 is SNTAGT. The CDR3 has 16 amino acids. CDR3 region: CASILAWGGRNNEQFF. CDR3 sequence (DNA): TGTGCCAGCATCCTCGCGTGGGGCGGGAGAAACAATGAGCAGTTCTTC.

The V gene is TRBV28, the J gene TRBJ2-7, with 7 bases lining up with TRBD2. CDR3 length equals 15 residues. V shed 6 bases, J shed 3 bases, and the junction held 11 bases outside the gene matches. Germline V gene lookup returns CDR1 MDHEN and CDR2 SYDVKM. Written as DNA, the CDR3 is TGTGCCAGCAGAAATAGCGGGCTACAAGGCTACGAGCAGTACTTC. It translates to CASRNSGLQGYEQYF.

This chain connects TRBV12-3 or TRBV12-4 to TRBJ2-2, with TRBD1 matching over 10 bases. CDR3 length: 15 amino acids. V trimming: 5 bases; J trimming: 5 bases; junction bases outside the gene matches: 5. The CDR3, as DNA: TGTGCCAGCAGTGACAGGGGGCTCCGAACCGGGGAGCTGTTTTTT. Translation gives CASSDRGLRTGELFF.

The chain combines TRBV28 with TRBJ2-5; possible D gene TRBD1, 5 bases. CDR3 length: 15 amino acids. Germline V gives CDR1 MDHEN, CDR2 SYDVKM. With 3 bases removed from V and 5 bases from J, the gap between germline ends came to 16 bases. This CDR3 reads CASSFRGHLGETQYF. CDR3 DNA sequence: TGTGCCAGCAGTTTCCGCGGACATCTGGGGGAGACCCAGTACTTC. Combining the CDR3 with reference TRBV28 and TRBJ2-5 gives the whole variable domain DVKVTQSSRYLVKRTGEKVFLECVQDMDHENMFWYRQDPGLGLRLIYFSYDVKMKEKGDIPEGYSVSREKKERFSLILESASTNQTSMYLCASSFRGHLGETQYFGPGTRLLVL.

This chain links TRBV11-2 with TRBJ2-5; possible D gene TRBD2, 7 bases. Germline CDR1 is SGHAT and CDR2 is FQNNGV. V was pared by 7 bases and J by 11 bases, with 23 bases between. CDR3 length equals 14 residues. CDR3 in amino acids: CASNSLGGGAVQYF. The CDR3 DNA is TGTGCCAGCAACTCCCTGGGGGGGGGGGCTGTGCAGTACTTC. Together with reference TRBV11-2 and TRBJ2-5, the CDR3 gives the full variable domain: EAGVAQSPRYKIIEKRQSVAFWCNPISGHATLYWYQQILGQGPKLLIQFQNNGVVDDSQLPKDRFSAERLKGVDSTLKIQPAKLEDSAVYLCASNSLGGGAVQYFGPGTRLLVL.

V is TRBV28 and J is TRBJ2-4; 7 nucleotides line up with TRBD2. The last part of the DNA fits TRBJ2-7 better; the J call may be wrong. Germline loops: CDR1 MDHEN, CDR2 SYDVKM. The length of the CDR3 is 18 residues. The CDR3 reads CASSPPLPRSGKLYEQYF. The CDR3 DNA reads as TGTGCCAGCAGTCCTCCCCTTCCGAGGAGCGGGAAGCTCTACGAGCAGTACTTC.

At least ten counts were recorded for this clonotype. The V and J genes are TRBV24-1 and TRBJ1-2, with TRBD1 matching over 9 bases. Germline-derived CDR1 and CDR2 are KGHDR and SFDVKD. J lost 4 bases, V lost 4 bases, and 0 bases had no gene match. The CDR3 sequence is 13 residues long. CDR3 DNA: TGTGCCACCAGTGAGACAGGGGGCTATGGCTACACCTTC. Protein sequence: CATSETGGYGYTF.

This clonotype was counted only a few times. The chain has TRBV28 and TRBJ2-5; TRBD2 matches 11 bases. The CDR3 has 16 amino acids. V gave up 6 bases and J gave up 11 bases; unmatched junction bases: 17. Germline assignment: CDR1 MDHEN and CDR2 SYDVKM. CDR3 residues: CASSSTSGNSYNEQYF. CDR3 bases: TGTGCCAGCAGCTCGACTAGCGGGAATTCCTACAATGAGCAGTACTTC.

The CDR3 protein is CASSLSGGSYNEQFF. Here the CDR3 DNA reads TGTGCCAGCAGCTTAAGCGGGGGGAGTTACAATGAGCAGTTCTTC. The chain links TRBV7-3 to TRBJ2-7, with 8 bases aligning to TRBD2. The J call may not be correct, given that the DNA end is closer to TRBJ2-1. CDR3 length: 15 residues. Germline loops: CDR1 SGHTA, CDR2 FQGTGA.

This clonotype was found many times. This CDR3 reads CASRKLGGGGNEQFF. The DNA for the CDR3 is TGTGCCAGCAGAAAACTCGGTGGCGGGGGTAATGAGCAGTTCTTC. The chain uses TRBV28 and TRBJ2-1, with 7 bases lining up with TRBD2. The junction had 12 bases not matched to a gene; V was cut back by 6 bases and J by 7 bases. Looked up from germline, CDR1 is MDHEN and CDR2 is SYDVKM. The CDR3 has 15 residues. Full variable domain (outside the CDR3, taken from reference TRBV28 and TRBJ2-1): DVKVTQSSRYLVKRTGEKVFLECVQDMDHENMFWYRQDPGLGLRLIYFSYDVKMKEKGDIPEGYSVSREKKERFSLILESASTNQTSMYLCASRKLGGGGNEQFFGPGTRLTVL.

V gene TRBV7-3 combines with J gene TRBJ2-3; 7 nucleotides line up with TRBD2. With V trimmed by 5 bases and J by 4 bases, 3 bases remained unmatched. CDR3 size: 13 residues. CDR1 is SGHTA, CDR2 FQGTGA, per germline. CDR3 residues: CASSPGGPDTQYF. Written as DNA, the CDR3 is TGTGCCAGCAGCCCGGGGGGTCCAGATACGCAGTATTTT.

The chain is built from TRBV19 and TRBJ2-1, with D possibly TRBD2 on 7 matching bases. The CDR3 spans 16 residues. Germline assignment: CDR1 LNHDA and CDR2 SQIVND (reference sequence). V gave up 8 bases and J gave up 1 base, with 18 bases separating them. The CDR3 spells CASHHRGGVSYNEQFF. CDR3 nucleotides: TGTGCCAGTCACCATAGGGGGGGCGTTTCCTACAATGAGCAGTTCTTC.

This clonotype is large (0.1 to 1%) in the sample. V is TRBV27 and J is TRBJ2-7; D remains ambiguous. The CDR3 length is 14 residues. Trimming left V 4 bases short and J 5 bases short, with 15 bases between. Germline lookup yields CDR1 MNHEY and CDR2 SMNVEV (reference sequence). The CDR3 DNA reads as TGTGCCAGCAGTTCGTCTTTGGAGTCCAACGAGCAGTACTTC. This gives the protein CASSSSLESNEQYF.

The CDR3 DNA follows: TGTGCCAGCAGCTTCCTGTATGGCATTCAGTACTTC. Amino acid sequence: CASSFLYGIQYF. The chain recombines TRBV7-4 with TRBJ2-4; D not resolved. This CDR3 spans 12 amino acids. Trimming took 3 bases from V and 9 from J, leaving 9 bases between them. Germline V CDR1 and CDR2: SGHVT, SQSDAQ.

This clonotype was counted a few times. The chain couples TRBV7-3 to TRBJ2-6; D call uncertain. The end of the DNA aligns better with TRBJ2-7, so the J call may be wrong. This CDR3 region has 13 residues. Germline V CDR1 and CDR2: SGHTA, FQGTGA. The DNA for the CDR3 is TGTGCCAGCAGCTTAGATACGGGTTTCGAGCAGTACTTC. This codes for CASSLDTGFEQYF.

This clonotype has only a few counts. The genes are TRBV7-2 and TRBJ2-5, with TRBD1 matching 7 bases. V shed 5 bases, J shed 2 bases, and the junction held 11 bases outside the gene matches. This CDR3 region has 16 residues. Germline assignment: CDR1 SGHTA and CDR2 FQGNSA. CDR3 protein: CASSAYRGGWQETQYF. CDR3 bases: TGTGCCAGCAGCGCGTACAGGGGCGGGTGGCAAGAGACCCAGTACTTC.